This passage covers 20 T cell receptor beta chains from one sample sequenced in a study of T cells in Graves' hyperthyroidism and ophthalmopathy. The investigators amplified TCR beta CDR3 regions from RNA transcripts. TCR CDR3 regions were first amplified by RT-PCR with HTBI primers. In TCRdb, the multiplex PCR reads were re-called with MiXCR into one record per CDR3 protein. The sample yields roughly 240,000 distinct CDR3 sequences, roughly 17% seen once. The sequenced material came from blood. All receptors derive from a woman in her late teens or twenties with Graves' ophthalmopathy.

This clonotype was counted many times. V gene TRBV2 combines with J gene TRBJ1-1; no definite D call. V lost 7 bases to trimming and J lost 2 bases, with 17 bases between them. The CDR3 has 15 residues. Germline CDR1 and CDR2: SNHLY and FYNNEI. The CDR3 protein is CASTPLEQSNTEAFF. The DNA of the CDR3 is TGTGCCAGCACCCCTTTGGAACAGAGCAACACTGAAGCTTTCTTT.

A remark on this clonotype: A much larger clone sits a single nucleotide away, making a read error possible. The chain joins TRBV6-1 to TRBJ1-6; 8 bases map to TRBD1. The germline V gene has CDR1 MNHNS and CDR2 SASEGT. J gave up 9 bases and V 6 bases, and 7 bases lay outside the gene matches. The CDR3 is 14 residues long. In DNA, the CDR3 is TGTGCCAGCAGCCGACAGGGGACGAGTTCACCCCTCCACTTT. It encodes CASSRQGTSSPLHF.

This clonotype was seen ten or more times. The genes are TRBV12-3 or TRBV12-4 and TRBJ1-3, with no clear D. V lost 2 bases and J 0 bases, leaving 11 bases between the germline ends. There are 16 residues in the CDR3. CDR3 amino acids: CASSLSSSSSGNTIYF. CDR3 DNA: TGTGCCAGCAGTTTAAGCTCAAGCAGCTCTGGAAACACCATATATTTT.

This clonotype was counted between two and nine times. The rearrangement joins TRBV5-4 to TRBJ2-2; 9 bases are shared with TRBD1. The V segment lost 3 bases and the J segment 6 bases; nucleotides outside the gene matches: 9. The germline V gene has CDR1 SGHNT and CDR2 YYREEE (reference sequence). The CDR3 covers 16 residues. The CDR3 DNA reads TGTGCCAGCAGCTCAACCGGGACAGGGAGGGCCGGGGAGCTGTTTTTT. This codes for CASSSTGTGRAGELFF.

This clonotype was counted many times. The DNA for the CDR3 is TGTGCCAGCAGTCAACCCCCCGCGGGGGGGGTGAACACTGAAGCTTTCTTT. Its translation: CASSQPPAGGVNTEAFF. The chain recombines TRBV27 with TRBJ1-1; maybe TRBD1 (5 bases). The CDR3 covers 17 residues. The V end was cut by 5 bases, the J end by 0 bases, with 19 bases between. Germline CDR1 is MNHEY and CDR2 is SMNVEV (reference sequence).

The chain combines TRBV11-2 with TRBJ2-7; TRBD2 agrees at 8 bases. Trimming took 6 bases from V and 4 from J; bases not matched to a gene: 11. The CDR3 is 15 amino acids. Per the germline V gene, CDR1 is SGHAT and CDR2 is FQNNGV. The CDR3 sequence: CASREWASGPYEQYF. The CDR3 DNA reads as TGTGCCAGCAGGGAATGGGCTAGCGGGCCTTACGAGCAGTACTTC.

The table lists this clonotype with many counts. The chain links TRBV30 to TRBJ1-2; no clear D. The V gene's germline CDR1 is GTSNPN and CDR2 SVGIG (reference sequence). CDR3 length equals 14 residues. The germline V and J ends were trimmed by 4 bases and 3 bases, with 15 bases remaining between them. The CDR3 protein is CAWKWALRDYGYTF. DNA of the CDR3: TGTGCCTGGAAATGGGCCCTGAGGGACTATGGCTACACCTTC.

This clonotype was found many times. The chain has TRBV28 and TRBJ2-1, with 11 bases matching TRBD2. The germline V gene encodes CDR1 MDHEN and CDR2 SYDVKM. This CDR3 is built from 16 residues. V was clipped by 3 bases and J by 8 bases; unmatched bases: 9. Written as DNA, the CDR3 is TGTGCCAGCAGTTTGTCTAGCGGGGGGTTTGCCTATGAGCAGTTCTTC. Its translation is CASSLSSGGFAYEQFF. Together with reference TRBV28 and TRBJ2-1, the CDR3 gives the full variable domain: DVKVTQSSRYLVKRTGEKVFLECVQDMDHENMFWYRQDPGLGLRLIYFSYDVKMKEKGDIPEGYSVSREKKERFSLILESASTNQTSMYLCASSLSSGGFAYEQFFGPGTRLTVL.

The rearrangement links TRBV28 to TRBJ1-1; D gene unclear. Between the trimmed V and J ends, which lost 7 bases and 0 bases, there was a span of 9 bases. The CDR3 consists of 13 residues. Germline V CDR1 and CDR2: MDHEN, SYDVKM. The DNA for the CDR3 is TGTGCCAGCACCCCCTCAATGAACACTGAAGCTTTCTTT. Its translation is CASTPSMNTEAFF.

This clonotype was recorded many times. DNA of the CDR3: TGCAGTGCCCGGGAGACAGGGCTCCTGGATAATTCACCCCTCCACTTT. Its translation: CSARETGLLDNSPLHF. The gene calls are TRBV20-1 and TRBJ1-6; 7 nucleotides match TRBD1. V gave up 6 bases and J gave up 5 bases; unmatched junction bases: 13. Germline V gives CDR1 DFQATT, CDR2 SNEGSKA (reference sequence). This CDR3 comprises 16 residues.

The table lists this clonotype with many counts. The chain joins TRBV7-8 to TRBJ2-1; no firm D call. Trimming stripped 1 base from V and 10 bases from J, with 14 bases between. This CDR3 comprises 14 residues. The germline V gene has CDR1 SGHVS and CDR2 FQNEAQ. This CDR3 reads CASSLGTRLQEQFF. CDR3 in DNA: TGTGCCAGCAGCTTAGGCACCCGCCTTCAAGAGCAGTTCTTC.

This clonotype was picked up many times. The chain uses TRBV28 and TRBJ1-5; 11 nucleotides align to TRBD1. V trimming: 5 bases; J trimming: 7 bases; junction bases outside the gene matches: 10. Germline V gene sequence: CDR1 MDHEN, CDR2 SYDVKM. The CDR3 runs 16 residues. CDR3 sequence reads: CASSVGTGGSRQPQHF. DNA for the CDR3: TGTGCCAGCAGTGTCGGGACAGGGGGAAGTCGGCAGCCCCAGCATTTT.

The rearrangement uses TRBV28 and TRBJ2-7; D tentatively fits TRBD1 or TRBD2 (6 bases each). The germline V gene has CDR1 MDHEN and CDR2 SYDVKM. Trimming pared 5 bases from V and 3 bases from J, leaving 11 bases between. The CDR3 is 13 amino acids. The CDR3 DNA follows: TGTGCCAGCAGTGTCAAGGGGGGCTACGAGCAGTACTTC. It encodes CASSVKGGYEQYF.

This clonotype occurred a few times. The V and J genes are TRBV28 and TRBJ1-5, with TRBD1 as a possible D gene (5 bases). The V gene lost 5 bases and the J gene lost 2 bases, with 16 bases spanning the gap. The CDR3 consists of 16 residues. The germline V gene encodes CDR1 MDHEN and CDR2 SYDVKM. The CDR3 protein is CASSIYRGGGNQPQHF. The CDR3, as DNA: TGTGCCAGCAGTATCTACCGGGGGGGGGGCAATCAGCCCCAGCATTTT.

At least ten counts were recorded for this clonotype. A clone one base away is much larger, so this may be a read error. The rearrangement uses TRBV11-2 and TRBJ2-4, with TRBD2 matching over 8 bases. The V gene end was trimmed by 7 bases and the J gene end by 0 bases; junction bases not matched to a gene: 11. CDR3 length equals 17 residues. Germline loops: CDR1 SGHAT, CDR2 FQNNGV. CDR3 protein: CASTPPRGGKAKNIQYF. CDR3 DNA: TGTGCCAGCACCCCGCCCCGGGGGGGCAAAGCCAAAAACATTCAGTACTTC.

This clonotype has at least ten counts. The CDR3 nucleotides are TGTGCCAGCAGGGTGTCAGATACGCAGTATTTT. Residues: CASRVSDTQYF. V usage is TRBV28 and J usage is TRBJ2-3; D not certain. The CDR3 consists of 11 residues. The V end was cut by 6 bases, the J end by 4 bases, with 5 bases between. Germline V lookup: CDR1 MDHEN, CDR2 SYDVKM.

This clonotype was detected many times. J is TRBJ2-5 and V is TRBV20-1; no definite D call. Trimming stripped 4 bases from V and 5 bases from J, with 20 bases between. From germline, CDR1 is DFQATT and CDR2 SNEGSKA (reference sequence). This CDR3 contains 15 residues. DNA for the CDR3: TGCAGTGCTACCGCTCCCTGGCGTGGTAGCGAGACCCAGTACTTC. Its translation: CSATAPWRGSETQYF.

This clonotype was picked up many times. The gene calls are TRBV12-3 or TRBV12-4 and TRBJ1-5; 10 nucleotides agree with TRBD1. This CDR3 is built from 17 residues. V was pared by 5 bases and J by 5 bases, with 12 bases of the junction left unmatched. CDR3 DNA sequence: TGTGCCAGCAGTCATAATCTAGGGACAGGGGTTTATCAGCCCCAGCATTTT. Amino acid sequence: CASSHNLGTGVYQPQHF.

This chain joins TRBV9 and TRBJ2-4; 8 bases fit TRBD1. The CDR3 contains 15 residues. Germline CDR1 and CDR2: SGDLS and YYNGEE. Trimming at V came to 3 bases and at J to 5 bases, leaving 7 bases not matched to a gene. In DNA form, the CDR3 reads TGTGCCAGCAGCGGCTCCGGACAGGGTGAAAACATTCAGTACTTC. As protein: CASSGSGQGENIQYF.

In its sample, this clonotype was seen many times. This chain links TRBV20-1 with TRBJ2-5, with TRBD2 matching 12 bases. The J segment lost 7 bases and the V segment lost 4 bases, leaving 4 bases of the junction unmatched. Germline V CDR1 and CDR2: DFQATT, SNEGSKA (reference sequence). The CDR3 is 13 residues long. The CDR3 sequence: CSATTSGGGTQYF. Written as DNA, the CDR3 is TGCAGTGCTACGACTAGCGGGGGTGGGACCCAGTACTTC.